This TCR beta chain is drawn from a study of cytomegalovirus exposure and HLA in healthy donors. Turning to the study itself: The early release's HLA-typed donors yielded some 85 million unique TCRs.

A note on this clone: Its antigen is undetermined.

CDR1 is MNHEY and CDR2 is SMNVEV in the germline V gene (reference sequence). Trimming pared 0 bases from V and 0 bases from J, leaving 11 bases between. The CDR3 has 16 residues. PCR employed 60 Vbeta and 13 Jbeta primers. Clones were sequenced by immunoSEQ multiplex PCR, and TCRdb holds only the in-frame ones, with some missing. The data contain under 200,000 clones, around 80% of them singletons. Study-wide results and limits: Highly shared sequence variants in one cluster were likely a sequencing artifact. Association of a missense DCLRE1C variant with TCR beta V- and J-gene trimming was reported in a later analysis.

V and J are TRBV27 and TRBJ1-1, with D perhaps matching TRBD1 (6 bases). Sequencing input: PBMCs. This clonotype was sampled from a woman aged 45-65 years in good health and CMV-seronegative. CDR3 sequence reads: CASSLSTGTMNTEAFF. CDR3 DNA sequence: TGTGCCAGCAGTTTATCGACAGGTACGATGAACACTGAAGCTTTCTTT.